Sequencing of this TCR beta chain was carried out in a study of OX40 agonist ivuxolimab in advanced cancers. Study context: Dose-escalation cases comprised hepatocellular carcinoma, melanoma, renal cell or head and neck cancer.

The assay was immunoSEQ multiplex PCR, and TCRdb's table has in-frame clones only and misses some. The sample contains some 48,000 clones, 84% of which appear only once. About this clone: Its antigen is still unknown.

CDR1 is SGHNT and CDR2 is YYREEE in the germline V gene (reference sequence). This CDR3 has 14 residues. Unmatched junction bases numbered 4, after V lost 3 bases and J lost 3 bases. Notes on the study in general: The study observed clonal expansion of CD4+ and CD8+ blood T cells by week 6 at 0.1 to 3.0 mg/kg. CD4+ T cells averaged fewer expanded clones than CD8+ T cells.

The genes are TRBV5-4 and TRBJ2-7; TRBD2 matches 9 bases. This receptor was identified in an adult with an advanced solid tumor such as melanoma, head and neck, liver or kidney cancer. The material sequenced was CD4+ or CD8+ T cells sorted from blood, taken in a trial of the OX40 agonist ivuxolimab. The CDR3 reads CASSSGTSLYEQYF. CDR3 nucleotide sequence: TGTGCCAGCAGCTCCGGGACTAGCCTCTACGAGCAGTACTTC.